The 12 T cell receptor beta chains presented below share a single source sample, sequenced in a study of blood T cell repertoires in COVID-19. Repertoires were generated with immunoSEQ multiplex PCR, while TCRdb's copy carries only in-frame clones and drops some. The sample lists 50,000 or so clones, about four fifths occurring once. Sequencing was carried out using peripheral blood. The source of these receptors is a man aged 35 to 55 with acute or convalescent COVID-19.

The V and J genes are TRBV5-4 and TRBJ2-1, with D perhaps matching TRBD1 (5 bases). This CDR3 has 15 amino acids. CDR1 is SGHNT and CDR2 is YYREEE in the germline V gene (reference sequence). V shed 2 bases and J shed 9 bases, with 18 bases lying between them. This CDR3 reads CASSLGSRVQGEQFF. For the CDR3, the DNA is TGTGCCAGCAGCTTAGGATCACGGGTCCAGGGTGAGCAGTTCTTC.

This clone appeared a single time. V gene TRBV28 combines with J gene TRBJ2-7; D possibly corresponds to TRBD1 (6 bases). V was trimmed by 6 bases and J by 10 bases, leaving 16 bases between them. The CDR3 contains 12 residues. Germline V gene sequence: CDR1 MDHEN, CDR2 SYDVKM. The CDR3 sequence: CASSQGHYRQYF. The CDR3 DNA sequence: TGTGCCAGCAGCCAGGGACACTACCGCCAGTACTTC.

The chain is built from TRBV9 and TRBJ2-5; D is possibly TRBD2 (7 bases). Germline assignment: CDR1 SGDLS and CDR2 YYNGEE. V lost 3 bases, J lost 4 bases, and 16 bases lay in between. This CDR3 spans 15 amino acids. CDR3 coding DNA: TGTGCCAGCAGCGGAGGGGCGGGGGCCGCAGAGACCCAGTACTTC. Amino acid sequence: CASSGGAGAAETQYF.

The chain carries TRBV27 and TRBJ2-3, with unresolved D. The CDR3 loop spans 14 amino acids. V was pared by 6 bases and J by 3 bases, with 13 bases between. Germline V gene lookup returns CDR1 MNHEY and CDR2 SMNVEV (reference sequence). CDR3 bases: TGTGCCAGCAGCTCACAGTTTAGGACAGATACGCAGTATTTT. Translating it yields CASSSQFRTDTQYF.

This clone appeared once. The chain combines TRBV6-2 or TRBV6-3 with TRBJ1-5, with 7 bases fitting TRBD1. V lost 5 bases, J lost 3 bases, and 7 bases stayed unmatched. The CDR3 sequence is 15 residues long. Germline CDR1 reads MNHEY; CDR2 reads SVGEGT. The CDR3 DNA sequence: TGTGCCAGCAGTCCCGGGACAGCTTACAATCAGCCCCAGCATTTT. Its translation: CASSPGTAYNQPQHF.

The chain uses TRBV5-1 and TRBJ2-3; D is possibly TRBD1 (6 bases). The V end was cut by 1 base, the J end by 0 bases, with 9 bases between. The germline gives CDR1 SGHRS, CDR2 YFSETQ. This CDR3 spans 15 amino acids. The CDR3 sequence: CASSLQGSSTDTQYF. CDR3 DNA: TGCGCCAGCAGCTTGCAGGGGTCTAGCACAGATACGCAGTATTTT.

This clone was counted between two and nine times. The V gene is TRBV7-2, the J gene TRBJ1-2, with D unclear. Trimming removed 2 bases at V and 7 bases at J, with 8 bases between. CDR3 length: 12 amino acids. Germline CDR1 reads SGHTA; CDR2 reads FQGNSA. Here the CDR3 DNA reads TGTGCCAGCAGCTTACGATCGGGTGGCTACACCTTC. It translates to CASSLRSGGYTF.

The V and J genes are TRBV5-1 and TRBJ2-4; 12 bases map to TRBD1. The CDR3 covers 17 residues. V lost 4 bases, J lost 6 bases, and 11 bases stayed unmatched. The germline V gene has CDR1 SGHRS and CDR2 YFSETQ. The CDR3 DNA is TGCGCCAGCAGCAGCCGGGACAGGGGGCGCTCGGGAAACATTCAGTACTTC. Translation: CASSSRDRGRSGNIQYF.

V gene TRBV6-5 combines with J gene TRBJ1-5, with 11 bases fitting TRBD1. This CDR3 has 15 residues. Trimming removed 6 bases from V and 2 bases from J; junction bases left unmatched: 3. Germline CDR1 reads MNHEY; CDR2 reads SVGAGI. CDR3 bases: TGTGCCAGCAGCGGACAGGGGGCCGGCAATCAGCCCCAGCATTTT. Protein: CASSGQGAGNQPQHF.

In its sample, this clone is large. J is TRBJ1-1 and V is TRBV5-4; 8 bases map to TRBD1. Per the germline V gene, CDR1 is SGHNT and CDR2 is YYREEE (reference sequence). Trimming cost V 0 bases and J 6 bases; bases outside gene matches: 4. CDR3 length equals 14 residues. The CDR3 region is CASSLVGTGSEAFF. CDR3 bases: TGTGCCAGCAGCTTGGTTGGGACAGGATCTGAAGCTTTCTTT. Full variable domain (rest looked up from reference TRBV5-4 and TRBJ1-1): ETGVTQSPTHLIKTRGQQVTLRCSSQSGHNTVSWYQQALGQGPQFIFQYYREEENGRGNFPPRFSGLQFPNYSSELNVNALELDDSALYLCASSLVGTGSEAFFGQGTRLTVV.

The chain links TRBV7-9 to TRBJ1-2; D not certain. Trimming stripped 5 bases from V and 0 bases from J, with 7 bases between. CDR3 length: 13 residues. Germline CDR1 and CDR2: SEHNR and FQNEAQ (reference sequence). The chain's CDR3 is CASSPSSNYGYTF. DNA for the CDR3: TGTGCCAGCAGCCCGAGTTCTAACTATGGCTACACCTTC.

The chain couples TRBV3-1 (or the pseudogene TRBV3-2) to TRBJ1-6; unclear D gene. Germline V gives CDR1 LGHDT, CDR2 YNNKEL (reference sequence). V was clipped by 1 base and J by 7 bases, with 8 bases between them. This CDR3 spans 14 amino acids. The CDR3 protein is CASSQGWRNSPLHF. The CDR3, as DNA: TGTGCCAGCAGCCAAGGCTGGAGGAATTCACCCCTCCACTTT.